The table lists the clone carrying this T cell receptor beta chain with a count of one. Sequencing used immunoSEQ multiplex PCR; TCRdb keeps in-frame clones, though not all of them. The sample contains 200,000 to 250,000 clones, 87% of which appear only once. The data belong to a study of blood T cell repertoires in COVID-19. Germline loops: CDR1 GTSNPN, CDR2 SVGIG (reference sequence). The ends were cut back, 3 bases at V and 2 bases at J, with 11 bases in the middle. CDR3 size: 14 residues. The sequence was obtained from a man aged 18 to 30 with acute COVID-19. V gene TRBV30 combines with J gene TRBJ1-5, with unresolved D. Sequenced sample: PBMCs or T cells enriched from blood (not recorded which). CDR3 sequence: CAWSRSGGNQPQHF. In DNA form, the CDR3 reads TGTGCCTGGAGCCGGAGCGGAGGCAATCAGCCCCAGCATTTT. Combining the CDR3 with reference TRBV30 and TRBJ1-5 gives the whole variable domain SQTIHQWPATLVQPVGSPLSLECTVEGTSNPNLYWYRQAAGRGLQLLFYSVGIGQISSEVPQNLSASRPQDRQFILSSKKLLLSDSGFYLCAWSRSGGNQPQHFGDGTRLSIL.